This TCR beta chain was captured by sequencing in a study of T cell changes during pregnancy in multiple sclerosis. Sequencing used immunoSEQ multiplex PCR; TCRdb keeps in-frame clones, though not all of them. The data contain about 12,000 clones, around 86% of them singletons. Unmatched junction bases numbered 0, after V lost 2 bases and J lost 0 bases. CDR1 is SGDLS, CDR2 YYNGEE, per germline. CDR3 size: 15 residues. The V gene is TRBV9, the J gene TRBJ1-4; 8 bases fit TRBD1. The sequence was collected from a female donor in good health, enrolled as a control in a pregnancy study. Sequenced here: CD8+ T cells from peripheral blood mononuclear cells, sampled in the second trimester of pregnancy. Here the CDR3 reads CASSVGQATNEKLFF. The DNA for the CDR3 is TGTGCCAGCAGCGTGGGACAGGCAACTAATGAAAAACTGTTTTTT.